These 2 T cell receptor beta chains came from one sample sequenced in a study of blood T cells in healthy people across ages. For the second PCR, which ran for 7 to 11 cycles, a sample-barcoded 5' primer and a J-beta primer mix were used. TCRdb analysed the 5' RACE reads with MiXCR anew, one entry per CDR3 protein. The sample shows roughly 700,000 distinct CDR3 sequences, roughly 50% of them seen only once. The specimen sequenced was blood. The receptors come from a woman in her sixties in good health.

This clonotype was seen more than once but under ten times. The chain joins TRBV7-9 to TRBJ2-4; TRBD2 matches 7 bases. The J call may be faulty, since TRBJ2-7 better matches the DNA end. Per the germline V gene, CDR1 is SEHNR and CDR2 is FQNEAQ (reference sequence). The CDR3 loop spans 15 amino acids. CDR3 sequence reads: CASSLGWGGAYEQYF. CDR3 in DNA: TGTGCCAGCAGCTTGGGGTGGGGGGGGGCCTACGAGCAGTACTTC.

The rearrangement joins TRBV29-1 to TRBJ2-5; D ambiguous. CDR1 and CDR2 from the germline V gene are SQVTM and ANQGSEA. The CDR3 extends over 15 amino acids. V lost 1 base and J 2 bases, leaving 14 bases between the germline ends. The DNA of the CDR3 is TGCAGCGTTGAAGTGTCAGGAGCGTTACAAGAGACCCAGTACTTC. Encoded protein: CSVEVSGALQETQYF.